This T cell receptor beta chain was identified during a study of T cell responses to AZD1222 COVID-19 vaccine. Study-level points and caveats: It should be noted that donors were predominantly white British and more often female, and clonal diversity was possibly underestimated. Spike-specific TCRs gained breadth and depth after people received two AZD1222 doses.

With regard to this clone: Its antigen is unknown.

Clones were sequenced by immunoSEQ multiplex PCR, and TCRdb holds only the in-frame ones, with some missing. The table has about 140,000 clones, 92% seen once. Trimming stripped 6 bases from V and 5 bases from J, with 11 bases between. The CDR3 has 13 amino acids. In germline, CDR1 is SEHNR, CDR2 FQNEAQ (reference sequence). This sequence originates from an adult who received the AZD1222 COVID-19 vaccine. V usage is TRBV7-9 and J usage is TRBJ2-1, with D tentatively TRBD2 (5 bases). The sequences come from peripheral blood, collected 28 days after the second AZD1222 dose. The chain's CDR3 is CASRLGQDNEQFF. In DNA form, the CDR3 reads TGTGCCAGCAGACTAGGGCAGGACAATGAGCAGTTCTTC.